The source of this TCR beta chain is a study of blood T cells in healthy people across ages. Study-wide background: About one barcoded beta molecule per two T cells was captured by template switching.

Every donor gave 8 to 10 milliliters of peripheral blood. Combining a sample-barcoded 5' primer with a J-beta primer mix, a second PCR ran for roughly 6 to 12 cycles. Using its own MiXCR run on the 5' RACE reads, TCRdb lists one record per CDR3 protein. The data contain roughly 2 million distinct CDR3 sequences, less than 50% of them singletons. Germline V gene data show CDR1 as SGHTA and CDR2 as FQGNSA. The CDR3 loop spans 13 amino acids. The germline V and J ends were trimmed by 3 bases and 7 bases, with 12 bases remaining between them. The specimen sequenced was blood. The TCR was taken from a woman between 40 and 50 years old in good health. This chain links TRBV7-2 with TRBJ2-5; D uncertain. The CDR3 reads CASSFKGKVTQYF. The CDR3 DNA is TGTGCCAGCAGCTTCAAGGGCAAGGTGACCCAGTACTTC. Together with reference TRBV7-2 and TRBJ2-5, the CDR3 gives the full variable domain: GAGVSQSPSNKVTEKGKDVELRCDPISGHTALYWYRQSLGQGLEFLIYFQGNSAPDKSGLPSDRFSAERTGGSVSTLTIQRTQQEDSAVYLCASSFKGKVTQYFGPGTRLLVL.